The entry below describes one T cell receptor (beta chain). Molecular barcoding with unique molecular identifiers was used for the TCRbeta library. TCRdb analysed the PCR reads with MiXCR anew, one entry per CDR3 protein. The data show approximately 520,000 distinct CDR3 sequences, 10% to 12% seen once. The sample originates from a study of T-cell reconstitution after alpha-beta-depleted transplantation in children. This clonotype was sampled from a female patient aged 2 to 10 who had a stem cell transplant for aplastic anemia, so the T cells may come from the graft donor. The sequences come from PBMCs, mostly from graft donor cells, collected 180 days after TCRalphabeta/CD19-depleted stem cell transplant.

In nucleotides, the CDR3 is TGTGCCACCAGCAGACCAAATCCCGAGGGTCCCTACGAGCAGTACTTC. Its protein is CATSRPNPEGPYEQYF. The V call is TRBV15, the J call TRBJ2-7; D perhaps matches TRBD2 (5 bases). Trimming cost V 2 bases and J 2 bases, with 16 bases left between them. Germline V lookup: CDR1 LNHNV, CDR2 YYDKDF (reference sequence). The CDR3 is 16 residues long. Drawing the rest from reference TRBV15 and TRBJ2-7, the complete variable domain is DAMVIQNPRYQVTQFGKPVTLSCSQTLNHNVMYWYQQKSSQAPKLLFHYYDKDFNNEADTPDNFQSRRPNTSFCFLDIRSPGLGDTAMYLCATSRPNPEGPYEQYFGPGTRLTVT.